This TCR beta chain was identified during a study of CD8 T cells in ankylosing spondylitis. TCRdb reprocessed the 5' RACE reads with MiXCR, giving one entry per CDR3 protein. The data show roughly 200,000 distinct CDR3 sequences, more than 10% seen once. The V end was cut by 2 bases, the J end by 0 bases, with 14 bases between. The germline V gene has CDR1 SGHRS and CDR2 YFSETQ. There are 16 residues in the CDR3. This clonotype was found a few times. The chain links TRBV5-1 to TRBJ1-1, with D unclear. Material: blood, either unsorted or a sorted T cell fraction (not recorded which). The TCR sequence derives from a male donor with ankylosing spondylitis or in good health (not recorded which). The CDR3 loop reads CASSLAMGTLNTEAFF. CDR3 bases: TGCGCCAGCAGCTTAGCGATGGGTACCTTGAACACTGAAGCTTTCTTT. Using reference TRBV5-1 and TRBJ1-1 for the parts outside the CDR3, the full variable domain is KAGVTQTPRYLIKTRGQQVTLSCSPISGHRSVSWYQQTPGQGLQFLFEYFSETQRNKGNFPGRFSGRQFSNSRSEMNVSTLELGDSALYLCASSLAMGTLNTEAFFGQGTRLTVV.